This TCR beta chain was recorded in a study of T cell repertoires in cytomegalovirus infection. In the study overall: The public TCR beta signatures pointed to both CMV infection and matching HLA type.

One entry per CDR3 protein, called by TCRdb with MiXCR from the reads. The sample carries tens of thousands of distinct CDR3 sequences, around 33% recorded once. In this sample, this clonotype turned up many times. Antigen: not known. What was sequenced was PBMCs, sequenced either directly or after in vitro stimulation (not recorded which). This receptor was taken from a human donor in good health (CMV status not recorded). Some clones in this sample may be carry-over from other donors' samples.

The CDR3: CASSLGTGQRTQYF. DNA of the CDR3: TGTGCCAGCAGCTTGGGGACAGGACAGAGGACCCAGTACTTC. The V call is TRBV7-2, the J call TRBJ2-5; 8 positions match TRBD1. This CDR3 region has 14 residues. V shed 3 bases, J shed 7 bases, and the junction held 7 bases outside the gene matches. Germline loops: CDR1 SGHTA, CDR2 FQGNSA.